What follows are 10 T cell receptor beta chains derived from one specimen sequenced in a study of regulatory T cells in long-lasting Graves disease. Time point noted: newly diagnosed GD, antithyroid drugs for less than 3 months. The TCR library was prepared using RNA isolated from PBMCs. HTBI primers from iRepertoire and Arm-PCR of CDR3 regions yielded the TCR beta libraries. MiXCR, applied by TCRdb to the multiplex PCR reads, yields one record per CDR3 protein. The sample holds 620,000 or so distinct CDR3 sequences, roughly 16% seen once. The same data also went into a second study, on T cells in Graves' hyperthyroidism and ophthalmopathy.

Sequenced material: peripheral blood mononuclear cells (PBMCs), taken at new diagnosis, from a patient treated with antithyroid drugs. These receptors all come from a woman aged 25-40 years with Graves disease.

In its sample, this clonotype was seen many times. The genes are TRBV7-9 and TRBJ2-2, with unresolved D. V was shortened by 1 base and J by 1 base, with 7 bases between the two germline ends. The CDR3 runs to 15 residues. Germline lookup yields CDR1 SEHNR and CDR2 FQNEAQ (reference sequence). The CDR3 is CASSLGVRNTGELFF. DNA for the CDR3: TGTGCCAGCAGCTTAGGGGTCAGGAACACCGGGGAGCTGTTTTTT.

This clonotype was seen only a few times. The chain uses TRBV7-3 and TRBJ2-1; weak D call: TRBD1 (6 bases). Per the germline V gene, CDR1 is SGHTA and CDR2 is FQGTGA. The CDR3 is 13 amino acids. Trimming cost V 5 bases and J 7 bases, with 12 bases left between them. CDR3 amino acids: CASSQGTHNEQFF. The CDR3, as DNA: TGTGCCAGCAGCCAAGGGACACATAATGAGCAGTTCTTC.

This chain connects TRBV24-1 to TRBJ2-1; perhaps TRBD2 as D (6 bases). V dropped 6 bases and J dropped 3 bases, with 17 bases sitting between them. The length of the CDR3 is 16 residues. Germline CDR1 is KGHDR and CDR2 is SFDVKD. CDR3 sequence: CATSPRGGGNYNEQFF. CDR3 bases: TGTGCCACCAGTCCCCGAGGCGGAGGGAACTACAATGAGCAGTTCTTC.

This clonotype occurred many times. The genes are TRBV2 and TRBJ2-1; tentatively, D is TRBD1 (6 bases). V was trimmed by 6 bases and J by 9 bases, leaving 18 bases between them. Germline V gene sequence: CDR1 SNHLY, CDR2 FYNNEI. The CDR3 is made up of 14 amino acids. The CDR3: CASSSYDRSSEQFF. CDR3 coding DNA: TGTGCCAGCAGCTCATACGACAGGAGCAGTGAGCAGTTCTTC.

This clonotype was detected only a few times. This rearrangement joins TRBV2 to TRBJ2-3, with 11 bases identical to TRBD2. Per the germline V gene, CDR1 is SNHLY and CDR2 is FYNNEI. V trimming: 6 bases; J trimming: 5 bases; junction bases outside the gene matches: 10. CDR3 length equals 16 residues. CDR3 DNA: TGTGCCAGCAGCTTAGATTTTAGCGGGAGGGGAGATACGCAGTATTTT. As protein: CASSLDFSGRGDTQYF.

V usage is TRBV28 and J usage is TRBJ1-3, with TRBD1 as a possible D gene (5 bases). Trimming pared 5 bases from V and 0 bases from J, leaving 14 bases between. The CDR3 is 16 residues long. Germline assignment: CDR1 MDHEN and CDR2 SYDVKM. The CDR3 sequence is CASSSPGTNSGNTIYF. The CDR3 nucleotides read TGTGCCAGCAGTAGTCCCGGGACGAACTCTGGAAACACCATATATTTT.

This clonotype came up a few times. A read error may produce the germline difference seen at one junction end. The rearrangement joins TRBV11-3 to TRBJ2-2; D is unresolved. The V gene's germline CDR1 is SGHNT and CDR2 YENEEA. This CDR3 spans 13 amino acids. CDR3 sequence (DNA): TGTGCCAGCAGTCCGCAAGACACCGAGGAGCTGTTTTTT. Translation: CASSPQDTEELFF.

This clonotype was observed many times. The chain links TRBV20-1 to TRBJ1-2; D is perhaps TRBD1 (6 bases). Deletions cut 5 bases from V and 2 bases from J, with 12 bases between. This CDR3 is built from 13 residues. Germline V gene lookup returns CDR1 DFQATT and CDR2 SNEGSKA (reference sequence). This CDR3 reads CSAQSRGNYGYTF. In DNA, the CDR3 is TGCAGTGCTCAAAGCAGGGGCAACTATGGCTACACCTTC.

The chain has TRBV18 and TRBJ2-3; 8 positions match TRBD2. Germline assignment: CDR1 KGHSH and CDR2 LQKENI. This CDR3 contains 17 residues. The J segment lost 2 bases and the V segment lost 0 bases, leaving 7 bases of the junction unmatched. In DNA form, the CDR3 reads TGTGCCAGCTCACCACCGGTTTCTAGCGGGTCCACAGATACGCAGTATTTT. It specifies CASSPPVSSGSTDTQYF.

This clonotype has a handful of counts. The chain recombines TRBV5-6 with TRBJ1-2, with a possible D match to TRBD1 (5 bases). This CDR3 has 16 residues. CDR1 is SGHDT and CDR2 is YYEEEE in the germline V gene. Trimming pared 2 bases from V and 4 bases from J, leaving 18 bases between. Here the CDR3 reads CASSFRDGSHSYGYTF. The CDR3 coding sequence is TGTGCCAGCAGCTTCCGGGACGGATCACACAGCTATGGCTACACCTTC.